The 30 T cell receptor beta chains reported below all come from one sample, sequenced in a study of post-analysis software for immune sequencing data. Study observations and caveats: The study found TRBV5-6, TRBV5-1 and TRBV20-1 among five TRBV segments more frequent in patients than controls.

TCR beta libraries were prepared from cDNA with unique molecular identifiers. TCRdb re-called the PCR reads through MiXCR, storing one row per CDR3 protein. The sample includes 820,000 or so distinct CDR3 sequences, around 50% of them seen just once. Their target antigens are unknown. Sequencing input: blood. The receptors originated from a girl aged 10-17 years with multiple sclerosis.

Only a few counts were recorded for this clonotype. The chain joins TRBV12-3 or TRBV12-4 to TRBJ2-1; a possible D gene is TRBD2 (6 bases). This CDR3 comprises 15 residues. V lost 5 bases, J lost 5 bases, and 16 bases lay in between. CDR3 sequence (DNA): TGTGCCAGCAGTAGTGGGCTAGCGCCAAACAATGAGCAGTTCTTC. Translating gives CASSSGLAPNNEQFF.

In this sample, this clonotype turned up a few times. The J gene is TRBJ2-5, the V gene TRBV20-1; 9 nucleotides match TRBD2. The better agreement between TRBJ2-7 and the DNA end casts doubt on the J call. The CDR3 totals 14 residues. Germline CDR1 DFQATT, CDR2 SNEGSKA (reference sequence). The CDR3 DNA is TGCAGTGCTAGAGACGCGGGAGGGATCTACGAGCAGTACTTC. Its protein is CSARDAGGIYEQYF.

This clonotype occurred a few times. The V call is TRBV7-9, the J call TRBJ2-7; perhaps TRBD2 as D (5 bases). The CDR3 extends over 16 amino acids. The V end lost 5 bases, the J end lost 3 bases, and 20 bases lay between the germline ends. Germline CDR1 reads SEHNR; CDR2 reads FQNEAQ (reference sequence). CDR3 region: CASSLTGGPRYYEQYF. The CDR3 bases are TGTGCCAGCAGCCTTACCGGCGGGCCCCGCTACTACGAGCAGTACTTC.

The chain joins TRBV7-9 to TRBJ1-2; D may be TRBD1 (5 bases). V lost 4 bases and J 2 bases, leaving 11 bases between the germline ends. In germline, CDR1 is SEHNR, CDR2 FQNEAQ (reference sequence). This CDR3 comprises 14 residues. This CDR3 reads CASSSPGVNYGYTF. The CDR3 bases are TGTGCCAGCAGCTCGCCGGGGGTCAACTATGGCTACACCTTC.

The chain carries TRBV2 and TRBJ2-7; 10 bases are a match to TRBD1. The CDR3 has 14 residues. Per germline, CDR1 SNHLY and CDR2 FYNNEI. J lost 4 bases, V lost 6 bases, and 6 bases had no gene match. Here the CDR3 DNA reads TGTGCCAGCAGAACCGGGACAGGGGTGTACGAGCAGTACTTC. Residues: CASRTGTGVYEQYF.

In the case of this clonotype: A read error may be the cause here, since a much bigger clone is one base away. The genes are TRBV7-8 and TRBJ2-4; TRBD1 agrees at 8 bases. The last part of the DNA fits TRBJ2-7 better; the J call may be wrong. CDR1 and CDR2 (germline): SGHVS, FQNEAQ. The CDR3 covers 17 residues. CDR3 DNA sequence: TGTGCCAGCAGCTTAGGAATCCGCGCAGGGGGCCCCTACGAGCAGTACTTC. It encodes CASSLGIRAGGPYEQYF.

The chain links TRBV7-7 to TRBJ2-5; a possible D gene is TRBD2 (5 bases). Trimming pared 5 bases from V and 2 bases from J, leaving 9 bases between. The length of the CDR3 is 13 residues. The germline V gene encodes CDR1 SSHAT and CDR2 FNYEAQ (reference sequence). Here the CDR3 reads CASSADFQETQYF. The CDR3, as DNA: TGTGCCAGCAGCGCGGACTTTCAAGAGACCCAGTACTTC. Using reference TRBV7-7 and TRBJ2-5 for the parts outside the CDR3, the full variable domain is GAGVSQSPRYKVTKRGQDVTLRCDPISSHATLYWYQQALGQGPEFLTYFNYEAQPDKSGLPSDRFSAERPEGSISTLTIQRTEQRDSAMYRCASSADFQETQYFGPGTRLLVL.

CDR3 nucleotides: TGTGCCAGCAGCCAGAGCAGGAATTCACCCCTCCACTTT. It codes for CASSQSRNSPLHF. This chain joins TRBV3-1 and TRBJ1-6; D not certain. V was trimmed by 3 bases and J by 7 bases, leaving 7 bases between them. The CDR3 is 13 amino acids. Germline CDR1 LGHDT, CDR2 YNNKEL (reference sequence).

This chain joins TRBV11-1 and TRBJ1-5; D is undetermined. In germline, CDR1 is SGHAT, CDR2 FQDESV (reference sequence). V shed 7 bases and J shed 6 bases, with 10 bases lying between them. The CDR3 is made up of 12 amino acids. The CDR3 sequence: CASTAASQPQHF. In DNA form, the CDR3 reads TGTGCCAGCACTGCGGCGAGTCAGCCCCAGCATTTT.

This clonotype was counted a few times. In DNA form, the CDR3 reads TGTGCCATCAGTGATCGGGCAGGAGGCTCTAGCTCCTACGAGCAGTACTTC. This codes for CAISDRAGGSSSYEQYF. The chain combines TRBV10-3 with TRBJ2-7, with TRBD2 as a possible D gene (5 bases). V gave up 3 bases and J gave up 0 bases, with 18 bases separating them. The germline V gene encodes CDR1 ENHRY and CDR2 SYGVKD. The CDR3 consists of 17 residues.

Points on this clonotype: The germline gene is not matched at one end of the junction; a read error may be the cause. J is TRBJ2-7 and V is TRBV12-3 or TRBV12-4; 7 bases map to TRBD1. The CDR3 has 15 residues. For the CDR3, the DNA is TGTGCCGGCAGTTTAGGGGGACAGTTCACATACGAGCAGTACTTC. Encoded protein: CAGSLGGQFTYEQYF.

The chain carries TRBV9 and TRBJ1-1, with D perhaps matching TRBD1 (6 bases). In germline, CDR1 is SGDLS, CDR2 YYNGEE. V lost 0 bases and J lost 4, with 13 bases in between. The CDR3 loop spans 15 amino acids. The CDR3 nucleotides are TGTGCCAGCAGCGTAGCGTGGGGGCTAAGCACTGAAGCTTTCTTT. It encodes CASSVAWGLSTEAFF. Filled out from reference TRBV9 and TRBJ1-1, the complete variable domain reads DSGVTQTPKHLITATGQRVTLRCSPRSGDLSVYWYQQSLDQGLQFLIQYYNGEERAKGNILERFSAQQFPDLHSELNLSSLELGDSALYFCASSVAWGLSTEAFFGQGTRLTVV.

This clonotype was seen only a few times. V usage is TRBV20-1 and J usage is TRBJ2-7; 7 bases align to TRBD2. V lost 5 bases, J lost 6 bases, and 7 bases stayed unmatched. Germline CDR1 is DFQATT and CDR2 is SNEGSKA (reference sequence). CDR3 size: 12 residues. The CDR3 protein is CSAFGPGGEQYF. CDR3 DNA: TGCAGTGCTTTCGGACCGGGGGGCGAGCAGTACTTC.

This clonotype has a single count. This chain uses TRBV6-2 or TRBV6-3 with TRBJ2-7; D assignment may be TRBD1 or TRBD2 (6 bases each). Germline CDR1 MNHEY, CDR2 SVGEGT. This CDR3 comprises 17 residues. V shed 0 bases and J shed 0 bases, with 15 bases lying between them. CDR3: CASSYSRRGVFSYEQYF. For the CDR3, the DNA is TGTGCCAGCAGTTACTCGAGAAGGGGGGTCTTCTCCTACGAGCAGTACTTC.

In its sample, this clonotype was seen a few times. The V call is TRBV27, the J call TRBJ1-1; D uncertain. V dropped 1 base and J dropped 7 bases, with 13 bases sitting between them. Germline V gene lookup returns CDR1 MNHEY and CDR2 SMNVEV (reference sequence). The CDR3 contains 14 residues. The CDR3, as DNA: TGTGCCAGCAGTTTATGGGGTGGACGGCTTGAAGCTTTCTTT. Translating it yields CASSLWGGRLEAFF.

V gene TRBV9 combines with J gene TRBJ2-1, with no clear D. There are 14 residues in the CDR3. V was cut by 0 bases and J by 3 bases, with 7 bases left in between. Germline lookup yields CDR1 SGDLS and CDR2 YYNGEE. Here the CDR3 DNA reads TGTGCCAGCAGCGTAGGATGGGACTACAATGAGCAGTTCTTC. The encoded protein is CASSVGWDYNEQFF.

V usage is TRBV5-1 and J usage is TRBJ2-4, with TRBD1 identical over 9 bases. V lost 0 bases and J lost 13; bases outside the gene matches: 11. Germline V gene lookup returns CDR1 SGHRS and CDR2 YFSETQ. The CDR3 totals 15 residues. The CDR3 protein is CASSLAETGGYEQYF. CDR3 DNA sequence: TGCGCCAGCAGCTTGGCCGAGACAGGGGGGTACGAACAGTACTTC.

This sequence joins TRBV5-6 and TRBJ1-2, with unresolved D. CDR3 length: 13 residues. Deletions cut 1 base from V and 11 bases from J, with 15 bases between. Per the germline V gene, CDR1 is SGHDT and CDR2 is YYEEEE. The CDR3 bases are TGTGCCAGCAGCTTGTTTTCGGGGATGAGGTACACCTTC. Its translation is CASSLFSGMRYTF.

This clonotype was seen a few times. The chain employs TRBV13 and TRBJ2-7; D not certain. Germline CDR1 reads PRHDT; CDR2 reads FYEKMQ (reference sequence). The CDR3 length is 10 residues. Trimming cost V 7 bases and J 2 bases, with 3 bases left between them. CDR3 in amino acids: CASTPYEQYF. CDR3 nucleotides: TGTGCCAGCACCCCCTACGAGCAGTACTTC.

The V call is TRBV12-3 or TRBV12-4, the J call TRBJ2-3; a weak D match, TRBD1 (6 bases). The CDR3 has 16 residues. Trimming took 5 bases from V and 2 from J, leaving 17 bases between them. DNA of the CDR3: TGTGCCAGCAGTCCCCGGACAGCCCTTGTCACAGATACGCAGTATTTT. Translation: CASSPRTALVTDTQYF.

This clonotype has just a few counts. In DNA form, the CDR3 reads TGCAGTGCTTTTCCCCGGGACTCCTCCTACGAGCAGTACTTC. This sequence encodes CSAFPRDSSYEQYF. J is TRBJ2-7 and V is TRBV20-1, with a tentative D call TRBD2 (6 bases). This CDR3 is built from 14 residues. The germline V gene has CDR1 DFQATT and CDR2 SNEGSKA (reference sequence). Trimming removed 5 bases from V and 0 bases from J, with 14 bases in between.

The CDR3 DNA is TGCGCCAGCAGCTTAGCGGTCGTAGACTACAATGAGCAGTTCTTC. The encoded protein is CASSLAVVDYNEQFF. This chain connects TRBV5-1 to TRBJ2-1, with TRBD2 as a possible D gene (5 bases). This CDR3 has 15 residues. V lost 2 bases, J lost 3 bases, and 12 bases lay in between. The germline V gene encodes CDR1 SGHRS and CDR2 YFSETQ.

The rearrangement uses TRBV10-3 and TRBJ1-1; tentative D call: TRBD1 (5 bases). The CDR3 extends over 15 amino acids. The V and J ends lost 4 bases and 1 base respectively, with 13 bases between them. The germline CDR1 and CDR2 sequences are ENHRY and SYGVKD. CDR3 nucleotides: TGTGCCATCAGTGGCGCCTCAGGGCCGAACACTGAAGCTTTCTTT. As protein: CAISGASGPNTEAFF.

The V and J genes are TRBV5-1 and TRBJ2-4; possible D gene TRBD1, 5 bases. Germline lookup yields CDR1 SGHRS and CDR2 YFSETQ. CDR3 length equals 14 residues. The germline V and J ends were trimmed by 3 bases and 8 bases, with 15 bases remaining between them. The CDR3 here is CASSSTWTRYIQYF. As DNA, the CDR3 is TGCGCCAGCAGCTCTACCTGGACAAGATACATTCAGTACTTC.

The rearrangement uses TRBV10-2 and TRBJ1-5; D remains unclear. V was shortened by 3 bases and J by 4 bases, with 4 bases between the two germline ends. The CDR3 has 12 residues. Germline V gene sequence: CDR1 WSHSY, CDR2 SAAADI. DNA for the CDR3: TGCGCCAGCAGTGACACTAATCAGCCCCAGCATTTT. Its protein product is CASSDTNQPQHF.

This clonotype was picked up a small number of times. The chain is built from TRBV12-3 or TRBV12-4 and TRBJ2-1, with TRBD2 identical over 11 bases. This CDR3 comprises 19 residues. The junction had 17 bases not matched to a gene; V was cut back by 4 bases and J by 6 bases. In DNA form, the CDR3 reads TGTGCCAGCAGTTCCACTAGCGGGAGCCTCCTAGGGGAGAGCAATGAGCAGTTCTTC. This translates into CASSSTSGSLLGESNEQFF.

This clonotype has a handful of counts. The chain has TRBV7-2 and TRBJ2-7, with a weak D call TRBD1 (6 bases). V was clipped by 2 bases and J by 4 bases, with 12 bases between them. CDR1 is SGHTA, CDR2 FQGNSA, per germline. The CDR3 runs 14 residues. CDR3 in amino acids: CASSLTLDRYEQYF. The CDR3 region has the DNA TGTGCCAGCAGCTTAACCCTGGACAGATACGAGCAGTACTTC.

The V and J genes are TRBV20-1 and TRBJ2-7; D possibly matches TRBD1 or TRBD2 (5 bases each). The DNA end is a closer match to TRBJ2-5, so the J assignment may be wrong. This CDR3 has 17 residues. CDR1 is DFQATT and CDR2 is SNEGSKA in the germline V gene (reference sequence). The CDR3 bases are TGCAGTGCTAGAGGGCCAGCGGACACATTGGATCGGGGGACCCAGTACTTC. It specifies CSARGPADTLDRGTQYF.

This clonotype has a handful of counts. The chain is built from TRBV29-1 and TRBJ2-6, with a possible D match to TRBD1 (6 bases). The CDR3 loop spans 16 amino acids. The germline V gene has CDR1 SQVTM and CDR2 ANQGSEA. Trimming cost V 6 bases and J 0 bases, with 15 bases left between them. The CDR3 loop reads CSVALQGSSGANVLTF. CDR3 nucleotides: TGCAGCGTCGCTTTACAGGGTAGCTCTGGGGCCAACGTCCTGACTTTC.

The chain links TRBV7-8 to TRBJ2-5, with TRBD1 identical over 8 bases. The J call may be incorrect, as the DNA end agrees better with TRBJ2-7. In germline, CDR1 is SGHVS, CDR2 FQNEAQ. CDR3 size: 15 residues. CDR3 in DNA: TGTGCCAGCAGCCCTAGTGAGACAGGGGTCGACGAGCAGTACTTC. Translating it yields CASSPSETGVDEQYF.